A selection of T cell receptor beta chains follows, all from one sample in a study of T cell responses to AZD1222 COVID-19 vaccine. The table came from immunoSEQ multiplex PCR; TCRdb's copy has only in-frame clones and leaves some out. The repertoire has around 160,000 clones, approximately 78% of them found once; the top ten carry around 4.1%. The source material was peripheral blood, sampled on day 0 of MenACWY control vaccination. The receptor source for this set is an adult in good health. CDR3s include the opening cysteine and the closing phenylalanine or tryptophan. The D gene is left open where the match is weak. Expanded clones get a size class; other rows say once, few or many, or leave the size out.

V gene	clone size	J gene	D gene	CDR3 DNA	CDR3 protein
TRBV19	.	TRBJ1-2	.	TGTGCCAGTAGTATAGAAGGACGGAGTATCAACTATGGCTACACCTTC	CASSIEGRSINYGYTF
TRBV9	.	TRBJ1-1	.	TGTGCCAGCAGCGCCAATCGTGGGTGGAACACTGAAGCTTTCTTT	CASSANRGWNTEAFF
TRBV28	.	TRBJ1-4	TRBD1	TGTGCCAGCAGTTTAAGGGACAGGTTGCTGTACTTTAATGAAAAACTGTTTTTT	CASSLRDRLLYFNEKLFF
TRBV7-2	.	TRBJ1-4	.	TGTGCCAGCAGCCCACCTGGGGGGCGCGGAGAAAAACTGTTTTTT	CASSPPGGRGEKLFF
TRBV12-3/TRBV12-4	.	TRBJ2-5	.	TGTGCCAGCAGCCGGGACGGAGAGACCCAGTACTTC	CASSRDGETQYF
TRBV18	few	TRBJ2-3	TRBD1	TGTGCCAGCTCACCTAGGACAGGGCACACAGATACGCAGTATTTT	CASSPRTGHTDTQYF
TRBV2	few	TRBJ1-5	TRBD1	TGTGCCAGCAAATTACAGGGGGCGAGTACCCAGCCCCAGCATTTT	CASKLQGASTQPQHF
TRBV2	.	TRBJ2-1	.	TGTGCCAGCATGGGGGAACGGGGGCGACCTACCTACAATGAGCAGTTCTTC	CASMGERGRPTYNEQFF
TRBV5-1	.	TRBJ2-5	.	TGCGCCAGCGCCCCGTCGGCCCAAGAGACCCAGTACTTC	CASAPSAQETQYF
TRBV9	.	TRBJ2-5	TRBD2	TGTGCCAGCAGCCTGGGAACTAGCGGGAGGGAGACCCAGTACTTC	CASSLGTSGRETQYF
TRBV14	.	TRBJ1-1	.	TGTGCCAGCGGCCAAGTCCCCCTGGGGAAGAACACTGAAGCTTTCTTT	CASGQVPLGKNTEAFF
TRBV6-6	.	TRBJ1-5	.	TGTGCCAGCAGTTACCTGGGGGATAGCAATCAGCCCCAGCATTTT	CASSYLGDSNQPQHF
TRBV19	few	TRBJ2-5	.	TGTGCCAGCTCGAGCGCAGCACAAGAGACCCAGTACTTC	CASSSAAQETQYF
TRBV5-5	.	TRBJ2-5	.	TGTGCCAGCAGCCGTACATACCAAATCCAAGAGACCCAGTACTTC	CASSRTYQIQETQYF
TRBV10-3	.	TRBJ2-2	.	TGTGCCATCAGTGACGCCGGGGTGGCGGGGGAGCTGTTTTTT	CAISDAGVAGELFF
TRBV19	.	TRBJ1-1	.	TGTGCCAGTAGTGGACTGGCGAACACTGAAGCTTTCTTT	CASSGLANTEAFF
TRBV28	.	TRBJ1-2	.	TGTGCCAGCAGTTTAACGGTACAGGACCGCTATGGCTACACCTTC	CASSLTVQDRYGYTF
TRBV5-1	.	TRBJ2-1	TRBD2	TGCGCCAGCAGCTTCCCAGCGGGGGGGATAGGTGAGCAGTTCTTC	CASSFPAGGIGEQFF
TRBV3-1/TRBV3-2	.	TRBJ2-6	.	TGTGCCAGCAGCCCAGCCCAGTCCGCCTCTTTCGGCTCTGGGGCCAACGTCCTGACTTTC	CASSPAQSASFGSGANVLTF
TRBV6-5	.	TRBJ2-5	.	TGTGCCAGCAGTTCCCCGCGGGGAGAGACCCAGTACTTC	CASSSPRGETQYF
TRBV7-8	.	TRBJ2-4	.	TGTGCCAGCAGCTTAGGGACAGTAAACATTCAGTACTTC	CASSLGTVNIQYF
TRBV6-5	.	TRBJ1-2	.	TGTGCCAGCAGTTACTCGAGGCGGACAGTATATGGCTACACCTTC	CASSYSRRTVYGYTF
TRBV30	once	TRBJ1-2	TRBD1	TGTGCCTGGACCAGGACAGGGGCGAACTATGGCTACACCTTC	CAWTRTGANYGYTF
TRBV20-1	.	TRBJ1-2	.	TGCAGTGCTAGTAGACAGAGTACTTATGGCTACACCTTC	CSASRQSTYGYTF
TRBV5-1	.	TRBJ1-5	.	TGCGCCAGCAGCTTGGGGACAGTCTCAAATCAGCCCCAGCATTTT	CASSLGTVSNQPQHF
TRBV7-2	.	TRBJ1-4	TRBD1	TGTGCCAGCAGCTCGAGGACAGGGCGTGAAAAACTGTTTTTT	CASSSRTGREKLFF
TRBV11-1	.	TRBJ1-1	TRBD1	TGTGCCAGCACCGTGACAGGGCGAACTGAAGCTTTCTTT	CASTVTGRTEAFF
TRBV19	.	TRBJ2-7	TRBD2	TGTGCCAGTACTCAACGGGGGGATTCGATTTACGAGCAGTACTTC	CASTQRGDSIYEQYF
TRBV7-7	.	TRBJ2-2	.	TGTGCCAGCAGCCCCGGGCCGACAGGAAACACCGGGGAGCTGTTTTTT	CASSPGPTGNTGELFF
TRBV5-5	.	TRBJ1-2	.	TGTGCCAGCAGCTTGGGGGGGCTGAGTTATGGCTACACCTTC	CASSLGGLSYGYTF
TRBV9	few	TRBJ1-2	TRBD1	TGTGCCAGCAGCCCAGCGTACAGGGGGCGAGGCTACACCTTC	CASSPAYRGRGYTF
TRBV6-5	.	TRBJ1-4	.	TGTGCCAGCAGTTACGGGGGGAATAATGAAAAACTGTTTTTT	CASSYGGNNEKLFF
TRBV9	.	TRBJ1-4	TRBD1	TGTGCCAGCAGCCTCGGACAGGGCGGCAATGAAAAACTGTTTTTT	CASSLGQGGNEKLFF
TRBV4-1	.	TRBJ2-1	TRBD2	TGCGCCAGCAGCCAAGCCCAAGGGAGGGCAGTAACCTACAATGAGCAGTTCTTC	CASSQAQGRAVTYNEQFF
TRBV7-6	.	TRBJ2-7	TRBD2	TGTGCCAGCAGCCTACGGGAGGGGGTGACAAGCTCCTACGAGCAGTACTTC	CASSLREGVTSSYEQYF
TRBV19	.	TRBJ2-1	TRBD2	TGTGCCAGTAGTATTCCCGGGACTAGCGGGGGAAATGAGCAGTTCTTC	CASSIPGTSGGNEQFF
TRBV5-1	.	TRBJ1-1	.	TGCGCCAGCAGCTCGTTGAACACAGGCGGCGAAGCTTTCTTT	CASSSLNTGGEAFF
TRBV3-1/TRBV3-2	once	TRBJ2-2	.	TGTGCCAGCAGCCACGCCCAGGGATGGACCGGGGAGCTGTTTTTT	CASSHAQGWTGELFF
TRBV18	.	TRBJ2-2	.	TGTGCCAGCTCACCACCGACAGGAAACACCGGGGAGCTGTTTTTT	CASSPPTGNTGELFF
TRBV6-1	.	TRBJ2-1	TRBD2	TGTGCCAGCAGTGAAGAAGCGGGGGGAGGTAGGAATGAGCAGTTCTTC	CASSEEAGGGRNEQFF
TRBV10-1	once	TRBJ2-3	.	TGCGCCAGCAGTGATAGGTCGGCATATAGCACAGATACGCAGTATTTT	CASSDRSAYSTDTQYF
TRBV18	.	TRBJ2-2	.	TGTGCCAGCTCACCGGGACCCCCGACCGGGGAGCTGTTTTTT	CASSPGPPTGELFF
TRBV5-1	.	TRBJ2-5	.	TGCGCCAGCAGCTTGGGGAGGGGACAAGAGACCCAGTACTTC	CASSLGRGQETQYF
TRBV23-1	.	TRBJ1-1	.	TGCGCCAGAAAGGGCAGTCGTAACACTGAAGCTTTCTTT	CARKGSRNTEAFF
TRBV3-1/TRBV3-2	.	TRBJ1-6	.	TGTGCCAGCAGCGACCCAGGCAGGGGTAATTCACCCCTCCACTTT	CASSDPGRGNSPLHF
TRBV12-3/TRBV12-4	.	TRBJ1-2	TRBD1	TGTGCCAGCAGTTTTACAGGGGGAAGTGGCTACACCTTC	CASSFTGGSGYTF
TRBV6-5	.	TRBJ1-6	TRBD1	TGTGCCAGCAGTTATCCCGGGACAGGGAGAGAACCCCTCCACTTT	CASSYPGTGREPLHF
TRBV18	.	TRBJ2-5	.	TGTGCCAGCTCACCAGGGCAAGAGACCCAGTACTTC	CASSPGQETQYF
TRBV5-6	.	TRBJ2-1	TRBD1	TGTGCCAGCAGCCCTCGGGACAGAGGATGGGAGCAGTTCTTC	CASSPRDRGWEQFF
TRBV19	.	TRBJ1-5	.	TGTGCCAGCAGAAGGACAGCCCATCAGCCCCAGCATTTT	CASRRTAHQPQHF
TRBV5-1	.	TRBJ1-2	.	TGCGCCAGCTCCAATGCTACTAACTATGGCTACACCTTC	CASSNATNYGYTF
TRBV6-1	.	TRBJ1-2	.	TGTGCCAGCAGTGAATCAGGGTATGGCTACACCTTC	CASSESGYGYTF
TRBV27	.	TRBJ2-3	.	TGTGCCAGCAGTCCCCTGGGTACAGATACGCAGTATTTT	CASSPLGTDTQYF
TRBV2	.	TRBJ2-5	.	TGTGCCAGCCGTACTAATTTACAGGGAGGGACCCAGTACTTC	CASRTNLQGGTQYF
TRBV12-1	once	TRBJ1-5	.	TGTGCCAGCAGCCATACTCCGGGGGATAGCAATCAGCCCCAGCATTTT	CASSHTPGDSNQPQHF
TRBV4-1	.	TRBJ2-3	.	TGCGCCAGCAGCCAAGAGGCCACGAGGGCGGGCACAGATACGCAGTATTTT	CASSQEATRAGTDTQYF
TRBV7-6	medium-sized	TRBJ1-1	TRBD1	TGTGCCAGCAGCTCCCGACAGGGGGGTAACACTGAAGCTTTCTTT	CASSSRQGGNTEAFF
TRBV3-1/TRBV3-2	.	TRBJ1-2	.	TGTGCCAGCAGCACTCTAGACTATGGCTACACCTTC	CASSTLDYGYTF
TRBV29-1	.	TRBJ1-2	.	TGCAGCGTTGAAGCAGAAAACTATGGCTACACCTTC	CSVEAENYGYTF
TRBV9	.	TRBJ2-3	.	TGTGCCAGCAGCGTAACCTCCGGGACTAGCACAGATACGCAGTATTTT	CASSVTSGTSTDTQYF